Below are 24 T cell receptor beta chains sequenced from a single sample in a study of blood T cell repertoires in COVID-19. Only in-frame clones appear in the TCRdb table, and some are missing; sequencing was by immunoSEQ multiplex PCR. Counted here are some 180,000 clones, about 78% occurring once; the ten biggest clones make up roughly 8.7%. Source material: peripheral blood. The source is a woman between 50 and 59 years old with active or convalescent COVID-19.

In this sample, this clone turned up once. J is TRBJ1-1 and V is TRBV5-8, with a tentative D call TRBD1 (5 bases). Germline V lookup: CDR1 SGHTS, CDR2 YDEGEE. CDR3 length: 15 residues. The V end lost 4 bases, the J end lost 5 bases, and 18 bases lay between the germline ends. This CDR3 is CASSLELGRGTEAFF. In DNA form, the CDR3 reads TGTGCCAGCAGCCTGGAATTAGGGCGGGGGACTGAAGCTTTCTTT.

This chain uses TRBV9 with TRBJ1-3, with D possibly being TRBD1 (5 bases). The CDR3 sequence is 15 residues long. V dropped 0 bases and J dropped 7 bases, with 14 bases sitting between them. Per the germline V gene, CDR1 is SGDLS and CDR2 is YYNGEE. The CDR3 nucleotides are TGTGCCAGCAGCGTAGTCCCCGCAGGGAAGAACACCATATATTTT. Its translation is CASSVVPAGKNTIYF. Complete variable domain (other parts from reference TRBV9 and TRBJ1-3): DSGVTQTPKHLITATGQRVTLRCSPRSGDLSVYWYQQSLDQGLQFLIQYYNGEERAKGNILERFSAQQFPDLHSELNLSSLELGDSALYFCASSVVPAGKNTIYFGEGSWLTVV.

This sequence joins TRBV9 and TRBJ1-1, with TRBD1 matching over 7 bases. In germline, CDR1 is SGDLS, CDR2 YYNGEE. The CDR3 covers 17 residues. V shed 3 bases and J 8 bases; nucleotides not matched to a gene: 19. CDR3 in amino acids: CASSAGGHRAGVSEAFF. CDR3 DNA sequence: TGTGCCAGCAGCGCAGGGGGGCACAGGGCAGGGGTGAGCGAAGCTTTCTTT.

The genes are TRBV7-8 and TRBJ1-5; 8 bases match TRBD1. CDR1 is SGHVS, CDR2 FQNEAQ, per germline. There are 14 residues in the CDR3. V dropped 1 base and J dropped 9; count of bases not matched to a gene: 5. The CDR3 spells CASSLGTGRGPQHF. The CDR3 nucleotides are TGTGCCAGCAGCTTAGGGACAGGGAGGGGGCCCCAGCATTTT.

This clone was detected only once. V gene TRBV25-1 combines with J gene TRBJ1-1; 9 bases align to TRBD1. Germline V gives CDR1 MGHDK, CDR2 SYGVNS. This CDR3 spans 15 amino acids. V lost 1 base to trimming and J lost 4 bases; unmatched junction nucleotides: 4. The DNA of the CDR3 is TGTGCCAGCAGTGAATGGGACAGGGAAGCCACTGAAGCTTTCTTT. Its protein is CASSEWDREATEAFF.

This chain uses TRBV3-1 (or the pseudogene TRBV3-2) with TRBJ1-6, with a weak D call TRBD1 (6 bases). The CDR3 sequence is 14 residues long. The germline CDR1 and CDR2 sequences are LGHDT and YNNKEL (reference sequence). V was trimmed by 5 bases and J by 7 bases, leaving 12 bases between them. The CDR3 DNA sequence: TGTGCCAGCAGCAACAGGGAAAGCAATTCACCCCTCCACTTT. It yields the protein CASSNRESNSPLHF.

The V call is TRBV30, the J call TRBJ1-2, with 8 nucleotides matching TRBD1. Germline CDR1 and CDR2: GTSNPN and SVGIG (reference sequence). The CDR3 has 16 residues. The CDR3 DNA sequence: TGTGCGATAAAAGTAGGACTTGGACAGGGCCTCTATGGCTACACCTTC. This codes for CAIKVGLGQGLYGYTF.

This chain connects TRBV9 to TRBJ2-7, with TRBD1 as a possible D gene (6 bases). There are 16 residues in the CDR3. Trimming took 1 base from V and 3 from J, leaving 17 bases between them. Germline assignment: CDR1 SGDLS and CDR2 YYNGEE. CDR3 residues: CASSVTHNEGVYEQYF. CDR3 nucleotides: TGTGCCAGCAGCGTAACCCACAACGAGGGGGTCTACGAGCAGTACTTC.

The J gene is TRBJ1-3, the V gene TRBV30; D is undetermined. Germline V gene data show CDR1 as GTSNPN and CDR2 as SVGIG (reference sequence). The CDR3 runs 13 residues. Trimming took 1 base from V and 4 from J, leaving 8 bases between them. CDR3 protein: CAWSGANGNTIYF. The CDR3 bases are TGTGCCTGGAGTGGGGCGAACGGAAACACCATATATTTT.

The chain employs TRBV6-7 and TRBJ2-3; perhaps TRBD2 as D (5 bases). TRBV6-7 is annotated as an ORF whose role is uncertain. Trimming took 7 bases from V and 2 from J, leaving 10 bases between them. This CDR3 is built from 13 residues. The chain's CDR3 is CASTGSATDTQYF. The CDR3, as DNA: TGTGCCAGCACGGGGAGCGCCACAGATACGCAGTATTTT.

This clone appeared once. The chain has TRBV2 and TRBJ2-3; tentative D call: TRBD1 (5 bases). The germline V gene has CDR1 SNHLY and CDR2 FYNNEI. The length of the CDR3 is 16 residues. V was pared by 2 bases and J by 6 bases, with 18 bases between. The CDR3 here is CASSEIGAGRWDTQYF. CDR3 bases: TGTGCCAGCAGTGAAATAGGGGCAGGGCGTTGGGATACGCAGTATTTT.

V is TRBV7-2 and J is TRBJ2-7; possible D gene TRBD2, 6 bases. Germline CDR1 and CDR2: SGHTA and FQGNSA. The CDR3 length is 14 residues. Trimming removed 5 bases at V and 1 base at J, with 12 bases between. The CDR3 nucleotides are TGTGCCAGCAGCACGGCCGGGGGTTCCTACGAGCAGTACTTC. It specifies CASSTAGGSYEQYF.

The V and J genes are TRBV6-5 and TRBJ1-3, with D perhaps TRBD1 (6 bases). V was cut by 7 bases and J by 2 bases, with 9 bases left in between. The germline CDR1 and CDR2 sequences are MNHEY and SVGAGI. This CDR3 is 13 amino acids long. Here the CDR3 DNA reads TGTGCCAGCATGCGGACAGCTGGAAACACCATATATTTT. Protein sequence: CASMRTAGNTIYF.

V usage is TRBV7-2 and J usage is TRBJ1-1, with D uncertain. With 11 bases removed from V and 11 bases from J, the gap between germline ends came to 21 bases. The CDR3 has 12 amino acids. Germline V CDR1 and CDR2: SGHTA, FQGNSA. This chain's CDR3 is CALGRDPAGAFF. The CDR3 DNA reads as TGTGCCCTCGGTCGCGACCCCGCGGGGGCTTTCTTT.

In this sample, this clone turned up once. At one of its ends the junction is not consistent with the germline gene, which may arise from a read error. The rearrangement uses TRBV7-7 and TRBJ2-7, with 9 nucleotides matching TRBD1. This CDR3 contains 14 residues. The germline CDR1 and CDR2 sequences are SSHAT and FNYEAQ (reference sequence). CDR3 region: CASSRGQGSLEQYF. Written as DNA, the CDR3 is TGTGCTAGCAGCAGAGGACAGGGGAGTCTCGAGCAGTACTTC. The full variable domain, completed using reference TRBV7-7 and TRBJ2-7, is GAGVSQSPRYKVTKRGQDVTLRCDPISSHATLYWYQQALGQGPEFLTYFNYEAQPDKSGLPSDRFSAERPEGSISTLTIQRTEQRDSAMYRCASSRGQGSLEQYFGPGTRLTVT.

This clone was observed a few times. The CDR3 sequence is CSASLQGNTIYF. The CDR3 DNA reads TGCAGTGCTAGTCTACAGGGAAACACCATATATTTT. J is TRBJ1-3 and V is TRBV20-1; no clear D gene. Germline loops: CDR1 DFQATT, CDR2 SNEGSKA (reference sequence). V was pared by 3 bases and J by 4 bases, with 7 bases between. The CDR3 loop spans 12 amino acids.

This clone was seen a handful of times. The chain is built from TRBV6-2 or TRBV6-3 and TRBJ1-1, with unresolved D. In germline, CDR1 is MNHEY, CDR2 SVGEGT. The CDR3 length is 13 residues. V was trimmed by 2 bases and J by 1 base, leaving 5 bases between them. Here the CDR3 DNA reads TGTGCCAGCAGTTACAGTAGGAACACTGAAGCTTTCTTT. Protein product: CASSYSRNTEAFF.

The rearrangement links TRBV11-2 to TRBJ2-7; D perhaps matches TRBD2 (6 bases). Trimming removed 4 bases from V and 5 bases from J, with 21 bases in between. Germline CDR1 is SGHAT and CDR2 is FQNNGV. The CDR3 loop spans 16 amino acids. The CDR3 protein is CASSSPVGGTNHEQYF. Written as DNA, the CDR3 is TGTGCCAGCAGCTCGCCCGTTGGAGGGACCAACCACGAGCAGTACTTC.

The gene calls are TRBV7-9 and TRBJ2-3; the D gene could be TRBD1 or TRBD2 (7 bases each). Trimming pared 8 bases from V and 0 bases from J, leaving 18 bases between. Germline V gene sequence: CDR1 SEHNR, CDR2 FQNEAQ (reference sequence). The CDR3 contains 16 residues. CDR3 in amino acids: CASPKGAGVSTDTQYF. The CDR3 DNA reads as TGTGCCAGCCCCAAGGGGGCGGGGGTAAGCACAGATACGCAGTATTTT.

The chain is built from TRBV7-2 and TRBJ2-7, with 9 nucleotides matching TRBD2. This CDR3 spans 15 amino acids. V was pared by 1 base and J by 2 bases, with 3 bases of the junction left unmatched. Looked up from germline, CDR1 is SGHTA and CDR2 is FQGNSA. The CDR3 reads CASSLEASGAYEQYF. In DNA form, the CDR3 reads TGTGCCAGCAGCTTAGAGGCTAGCGGGGCCTACGAGCAGTACTTC.

V gene TRBV12-3 or TRBV12-4 combines with J gene TRBJ1-2; D remains unclear. Trimming removed 4 bases from V and 7 bases from J, with 10 bases in between. There are 12 residues in the CDR3. The CDR3 is CASSSPGSGYTF. CDR3 coding DNA: TGTGCCAGCAGTTCCCCCGGGAGTGGCTACACCTTC.

The CDR3 sequence: CASSNRDGREQYF. DNA for the CDR3: TGTGCCAGTAGTAACCGGGACGGGAGAGAGCAGTACTTC. The V and J genes are TRBV19 and TRBJ2-7; tentative D call: TRBD2 (6 bases). Germline lookup yields CDR1 LNHDA and CDR2 SQIVND (reference sequence). Between the trimmed V and J ends, which lost 4 bases and 7 bases, there was a span of 14 bases. This CDR3 has 13 residues.

This clone was observed once. The chain links TRBV21-1 to TRBJ2-5; the table calls TRBD1, which could not be checked here. TRBV21-1 is recorded as a pseudogene. This CDR3 is built from 16 residues. Written as DNA, the CDR3 is TGTGCCAGCAGCACCCGCCGGACAGGGTACCAAGAGACCCAGTACTTC. Translation gives CASSTRRTGYQETQYF.

The chain uses TRBV5-4 and TRBJ1-1; D gene unclear. The CDR3 loop spans 15 amino acids. CDR1 and CDR2 from the germline V gene are SGHNT and YYREEE (reference sequence). The ends were cut back, 4 bases at V and 1 base at J, with 14 bases in the middle. In DNA, the CDR3 is TGTGCCAGCAGCGCTTGGGCCTTAGAGAACACTGAAGCTTTCTTT. It encodes CASSAWALENTEAFF. Together with reference TRBV5-4 and TRBJ1-1, the CDR3 gives the full variable domain: ETGVTQSPTHLIKTRGQQVTLRCSSQSGHNTVSWYQQALGQGPQFIFQYYREEENGRGNFPPRFSGLQFPNYSSELNVNALELDDSALYLCASSAWALENTEAFFGQGTRLTVV.